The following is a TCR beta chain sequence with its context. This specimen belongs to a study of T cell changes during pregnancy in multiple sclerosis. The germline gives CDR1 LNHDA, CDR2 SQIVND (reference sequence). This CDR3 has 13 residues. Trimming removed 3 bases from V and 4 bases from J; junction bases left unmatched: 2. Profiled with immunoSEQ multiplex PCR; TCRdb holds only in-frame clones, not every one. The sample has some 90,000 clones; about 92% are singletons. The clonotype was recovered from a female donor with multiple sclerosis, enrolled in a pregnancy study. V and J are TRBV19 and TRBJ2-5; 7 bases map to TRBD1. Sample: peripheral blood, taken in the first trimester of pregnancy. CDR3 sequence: CASSMNRGETQYF. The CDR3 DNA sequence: TGTGCCAGTAGTATGAACAGGGGAGAGACCCAGTACTTC.